This T cell receptor (beta chain) is drawn from a study of cytomegalovirus exposure and HLA in healthy donors (dated by TCRdb to 2015 to 2018). Concerning the study at large: An earlier analysis of some 550 of the donors reported about 250 Gb of sequence data and around 120 million unique TCR beta sequences from around 200 million T cells. A later analysis re-analyzed previously published TCR beta repertoires from about 600 donors and added high-resolution HLA genotyping to study TCR occurrence patterns. In the later analysis, no new phenotypic data were used to find candidate immune exposures; instead, reliance was placed on TCR beta sequences and their occurrence across donors. An early release that covered some 630 HLA-typed donors contained about 300 gigabases of sequencing data and 70 million to 100 million unique TCR sequences. In an earlier analysis of 587 of the donors, high-throughput TCR beta sequencing was used to judge whether each TCR beta V gene segment behaved as functional or pseudogenic. The study aimed to test whether cataloging public T cell receptors could reveal signatures of past pathogen exposure. Among the roughly 390 genotyped donors, more than 70% belonged to the genetic ancestry cluster associated with self-reported Caucasian donors. Because of strong linkage in the cohort, four to six DR-DQ haplotypes were treated as single units for association and clustering. Alongside the repertoire data, information on donor age, sex, ethnicity and CMV serostatus was compiled. The study profiled the T cell repertoires of 500 to 800 subjects by immunosequencing and related them to cytomegalovirus serostatus. To predict cytomegalovirus infection status, the study combined high-throughput TCR immunosequencing, statistical association of individual TCRs with disease status, and machine learning. Among around 400 genotyped donors of the cohort, an average of roughly 240,000 unique TCR beta nucleotide sequences were sequenced per donor, roughly 20% of them non-productive. Genome-wide SNP genotypes for about 55% of the roughly 670 donors were used in a later genetic analysis, which treated that subset as a discovery cohort. Typing coverage differed by locus: A, B, C, DRB1 and DQB1 were typed in roughly 620-640 donors, DQA1 in about 560, DPA1 in roughly 590, and DPB1 in just under 490. All discovery cohort repertoires had been generated using a single sequencing platform. Class I and class II HLA loci were covered by the typing at four-digit resolution. In addition to the first cohort of about 650 subjects, a separate validation cohort of under 150 different subjects was used.

Per the germline V gene, MNHNS is the CDR1 and SASEGT is the CDR2. The junction shows trimming of 6 bases on V and 8 bases on J, and the gene matches do not reach 8 bases of it. Reading from cysteine to phenylalanine, the CDR3 counts 13 amino acids. Only the CDR3 part of the read is kept: 39 bases, read in frame from the first base. This clone was recorded once. Its target antigen remains unknown. No base quality values were provided; no much bigger clone lies one nucleotide off. What the authors observed across the whole study: Some IMGT-functional V segments, including TRBV6-2 and TRBV6-3, could not be distinguished by the 87-base-pair reads and were therefore excluded. When HLA alleles, especially DR and DQ, strongly co-occurred, attributing TCR associations to individual alleles was difficult. Specific HLA alleles were associated with roughly 17,000 TCR beta sequences at a false discovery rate of 0.05 in a later analysis. Because counts were too low, 15 to 20 rarely observed V segments, including chromosome 9 orphons, were excluded from the earlier analysis of fewer than 650 of the donors. The sequencing pipeline was judged likely to have produced a cluster of highly shared sequence variants as a technical artifact. In a later analysis, HLA-associated TCR beta chains were found to be more clonally expanded and to have lower generation probabilities than equally common non-associated chains. It was suggested by the authors that the approach could potentially be generalized to other disease states and immunological phenotypes. Linkage disequilibrium might explain the correlated functional status among segregating V segments, but an unknown experimental factor could not be excluded. In a later analysis, the rate of TCR association differed among HLA loci, with DRB1 alleles having the most associated TCRs and HLA-C alleles having the fewest. A later analysis found that most CMV-associated TCR beta chains appeared HLA-restricted, with HLA associations seemingly driven largely by CMV exposure. Because HLA typing was missing for some donors at each locus, association tests included only the typed subset. In an earlier analysis of some 550 of the donors, most TCR beta V segments were observed in productive rearrangements about 87% or about 30% of the time, broadly matching IMGT annotations. An association between a missense DCLRE1C variant and V-gene and J-gene trimming of TCR beta chains was found in a later genetic analysis and replicated in an independent cohort. Several of the top co-occurrence clusters appeared to be linked to parvovirus B19, influenza, CMV and Epstein-Barr virus, according to a later analysis. A few of the identified cytomegalovirus-associated TCR beta chains were confirmed in vitro to be specific for cytomegalovirus antigens. Cytomegalovirus status was reported to be diagnosed by the classifier with high specificity and sensitivity in both the original and validation cohorts. Presence/absence analyses assumed roughly uniform sequencing depth across donors, an assumption that may not hold. Immune exposure information for the cohort was limited to CMV serostatus. A further reported finding was that TCR beta sequences accurately predicted the HLA-A and HLA-B alleles for most subjects in the first cohort. In the study, around 150 TCR beta chains were listed as associated with cytomegalovirus. This cohort had only TCR beta chains sequenced, and the lack of alpha or paired-chain data limited which features could be detected. Most TCR sequences were observed very rarely across donors, whereas some public TCRs were present in many individuals. A later genetic analysis reported fewer N-insertions in productive TCRs among donors in an Asian-associated ancestry cluster than the roughly 640-donor mean.

Library preparation used the immunoSEQ multiplex PCR assay. For the multiplex PCR, a mixture combining 60 forward primers for TCR Vbeta segments and 13 reverse primers for TCR Jbeta segments was used. The CDR3 region of rearranged TCR beta genes was amplified from genomic DNA with a multiplex PCR assay. The amplified TCR beta libraries were sequenced on the Illumina HiSeq System as 87-base-pair reads. The study's own analysis went as follows. A later analysis tallied around 82 million unique TCR beta chains across the 650 to 750 repertoires, and around 9.9 million of those chains were shared by two or more donors. To remove PCR and sequencing errors, raw reads were error-corrected and collapsed into unique sequences using a nearest-neighbor algorithm that merged closely related sequences. To assign V, D and J gene segments, CDR3 sequences were aligned to IMGT reference sequences. For a sequence to be retained, at least a six-nucleotide match to both a V gene segment and a J gene segment was required. Rearrangements were classified as productive when the CDR3 lacked stop codons and remained in frame with V and J, and all other rearrangements were classified as non-productive. Following IMGT convention, CDR3 was defined as the stretch from the second conserved V-encoded cysteine up to the conserved J-encoded phenylalanine. The earlier analysis of approximately 500 of the donors excluded sequences that lacked an unambiguous match to a single V gene segment. In an earlier analysis of several hundred of the donors, a V segment was called functional when productive rearrangements were above 56.7%, and segregating when the standard deviation between donors exceeded 5%. A statistical classification framework was built for diagnosing cytomegalovirus status from the catalog of TCR beta chain sequences. A later analysis assigned V and J genes by comparing TCR nucleotide sequences with IMGT/GENE-DB human TR gene sequences. In a later analysis, CDR3 sequences and most-parsimonious VDJ recombination scenarios were assigned using the TCRdist pipeline. In a later analysis, each TCR beta chain was defined by its CDR3 amino acid sequence together with its V-gene family, and reads lacking a unique V-gene family were excluded. In a later analysis, around 600 highly shared, low-generation-probability nucleotide sequences were removed to address suspected cross-contamination and a sequencing artifact. A later analysis calculated a clonal expansion index for each public chain from normalized within-repertoire ranks of inferred template counts. In a later analysis, generation probabilities were computed with a VDJ recombination model fitted to out-of-frame rearrangements, and the resulting probabilities were checked against IGoR. In a later analysis, TCR-TCR, TCR-HLA and TCR-CMV co-occurrence was scored with hypergeometric tests, and a repertoire-size bias correction was applied to TCR pairs. To estimate false discovery rates, a later analysis permuted the HLA or CMV assignments 20 times. In a later analysis, co-occurring TCRs were grouped using DBSCAN, and TCRdist sequence similarity was added for clustering within HLA-allele-positive subsets. For co-occurrence clustering, repertoires with fewer than 30,000 or more than 120,000 public chains were excluded, along with five repertoires with anomalous nucleotide sharing. The immuneACCESS repertoire file appears here via TCRdb, limited to in-frame rearrangements. These files lack a portion of the clones; in checked studies, under half of the deficit traces to unresolved V genes, and the cause of the others is not known. V and J calls and clone size follow that table, whereas D and trimming were derived from the DNA. Here the sample has about 160,000 clones; around 81% occur a single time. The top ten constitute roughly an eighth of the sample.

The cohort comprised fewer than 700 healthy bone marrow donors. Cohort members were all nominally healthy when sampled, although unrecorded immune exposures were likely present. The donor was CMV seronegative and belonged to the group of 352 seronegative cohort members. Every donor gave a peripheral blood sample, and the peripheral blood mononuclear cells from that sample were used for TCR beta sequencing. The Qiagen DNeasy Blood Extraction Kit was used to extract genomic DNA from the blood cell samples. The sequence was obtained from a woman in her 50s in good health and CMV-seronegative. The rearranged segments are TRBV6-1 and TRBJ1-1; 8 central nucleotides agree with TRBD1. Sequenced input: PBMCs. The nucleotides read TGTGCCAGCAGAGTGGGACAGGAATTAGAAGCTTTCTTT. This codes for CASRVGQELEAFF.